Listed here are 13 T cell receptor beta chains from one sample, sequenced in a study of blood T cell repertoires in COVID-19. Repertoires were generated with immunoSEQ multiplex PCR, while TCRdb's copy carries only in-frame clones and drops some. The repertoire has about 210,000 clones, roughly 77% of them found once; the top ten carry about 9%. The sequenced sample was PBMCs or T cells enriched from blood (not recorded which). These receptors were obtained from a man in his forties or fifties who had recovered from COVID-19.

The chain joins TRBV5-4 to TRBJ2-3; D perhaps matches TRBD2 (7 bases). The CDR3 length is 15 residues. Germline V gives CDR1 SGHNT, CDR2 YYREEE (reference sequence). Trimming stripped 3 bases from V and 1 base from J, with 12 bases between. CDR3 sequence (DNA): TGTGCCAGCAGCTGGGGGGGGGCGGGCACAGATACGCAGTATTTT. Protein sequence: CASSWGGAGTDTQYF.

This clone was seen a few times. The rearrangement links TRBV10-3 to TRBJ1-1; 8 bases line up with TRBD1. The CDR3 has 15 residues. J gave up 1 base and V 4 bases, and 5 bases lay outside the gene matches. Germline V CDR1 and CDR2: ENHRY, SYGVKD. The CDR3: CAISAGQGGNTEAFF. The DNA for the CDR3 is TGTGCCATCAGTGCAGGACAGGGCGGGAACACTGAAGCTTTCTTT.

CDR3 loop: CASSSDRGRWETQYF. The CDR3 DNA reads TGTGCCAGCTCATCCGACAGGGGGCGATGGGAGACCCAGTACTTC. The rearrangement uses TRBV18 and TRBJ2-5, with 10 bases matching TRBD1. Per the germline V gene, CDR1 is KGHSH and CDR2 is LQKENI. This CDR3 is 15 amino acids long. With V trimmed by 5 bases and J by 5 bases, 8 bases remained unmatched.

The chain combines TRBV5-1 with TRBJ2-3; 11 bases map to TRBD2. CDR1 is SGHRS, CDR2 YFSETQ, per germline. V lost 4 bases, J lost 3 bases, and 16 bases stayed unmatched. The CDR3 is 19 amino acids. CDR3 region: CASSGLLAGGQRFTDTQYF. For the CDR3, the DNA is TGCGCCAGCAGCGGTTTGCTAGCGGGGGGTCAGAGGTTTACAGATACGCAGTATTTT.

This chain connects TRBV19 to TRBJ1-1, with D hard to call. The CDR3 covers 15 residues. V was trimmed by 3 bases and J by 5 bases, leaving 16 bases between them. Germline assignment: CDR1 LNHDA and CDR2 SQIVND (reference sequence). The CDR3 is CASSMAGKPSTEAFF. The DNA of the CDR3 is TGTGCCAGTAGTATGGCGGGTAAGCCCTCGACTGAAGCTTTCTTT.

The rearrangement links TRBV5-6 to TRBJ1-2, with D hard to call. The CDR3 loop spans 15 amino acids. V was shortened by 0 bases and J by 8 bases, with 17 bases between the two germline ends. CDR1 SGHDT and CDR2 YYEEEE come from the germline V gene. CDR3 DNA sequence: TGTGCCAGCAGCTTGGTCGGTTCGCTCCCTTGGGGCTACACCTTC. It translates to CASSLVGSLPWGYTF.

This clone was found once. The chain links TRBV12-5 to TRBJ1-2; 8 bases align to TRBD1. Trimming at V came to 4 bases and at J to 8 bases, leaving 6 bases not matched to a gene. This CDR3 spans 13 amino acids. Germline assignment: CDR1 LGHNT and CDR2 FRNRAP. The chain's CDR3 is CASGSRTGRGYTF. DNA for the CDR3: TGTGCTAGTGGTTCTCGGACAGGGAGAGGCTACACCTTC. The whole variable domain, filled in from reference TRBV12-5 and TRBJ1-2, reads DARVTQTPRHKVTEMGQEVTMRCQPILGHNTVFWYRQTMMQGLELLAYFRNRAPLDDSGMPKDRFSAEMPDATLATLKIQPSEPRDSAVYFCASGSRTGRGYTFGSGTRLTVV.

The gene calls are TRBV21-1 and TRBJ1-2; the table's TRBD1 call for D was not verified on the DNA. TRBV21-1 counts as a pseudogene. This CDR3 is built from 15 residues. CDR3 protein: CASSKLRQGHYGYTF. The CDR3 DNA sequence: TGTGCCAGCAGCAAATTGAGACAGGGGCACTATGGCTACACCTTC.

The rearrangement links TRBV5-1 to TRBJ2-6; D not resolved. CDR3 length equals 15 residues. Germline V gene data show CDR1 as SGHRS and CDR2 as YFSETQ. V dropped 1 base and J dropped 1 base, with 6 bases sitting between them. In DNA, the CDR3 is TGCGCCAGCAGCTTGCCCGGTTCTGGGGCCAACGTCCTGACTTTC. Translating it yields CASSLPGSGANVLTF.

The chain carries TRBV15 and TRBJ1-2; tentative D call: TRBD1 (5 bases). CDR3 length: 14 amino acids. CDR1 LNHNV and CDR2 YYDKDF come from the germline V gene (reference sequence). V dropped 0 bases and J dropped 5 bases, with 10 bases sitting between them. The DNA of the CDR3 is TGTGCCACCAGCAGAGACTTGAAGGGGTATGGCTACACCTTC. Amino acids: CATSRDLKGYGYTF.

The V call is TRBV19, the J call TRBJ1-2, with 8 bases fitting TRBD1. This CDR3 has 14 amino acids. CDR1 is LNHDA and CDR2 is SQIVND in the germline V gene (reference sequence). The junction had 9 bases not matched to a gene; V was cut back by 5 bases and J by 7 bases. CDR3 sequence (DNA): TGTGCCAGTAGTTTTGGACAGGGAATGGGTGGCTACACCTTC. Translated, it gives CASSFGQGMGGYTF.

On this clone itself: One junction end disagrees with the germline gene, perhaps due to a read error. The CDR3 DNA follows: TGTGCCTGGAGTGGAGTAGCGGGAGGCCACATCACTCTACTCTTC. This codes for CAWSGVAGGHITLLF. The rearrangement uses TRBV30 and TRBJ2-1, with TRBD2 matching over 10 bases. Germline loops: CDR1 GTSNPN, CDR2 SVGIG (reference sequence). This CDR3 comprises 15 residues. Combining the CDR3 with reference TRBV30 and TRBJ2-1 gives the whole variable domain SQTIHQWPATLVQPVGSPLSLECTVEGTSNPNLYWYRQAAGRGLQLLFYSVGIGQISSEVPQNLSASRPQDRQFILSSKKLLLSDSGFYLCAWSGVAGGHITLLFGPGTRLTVL.

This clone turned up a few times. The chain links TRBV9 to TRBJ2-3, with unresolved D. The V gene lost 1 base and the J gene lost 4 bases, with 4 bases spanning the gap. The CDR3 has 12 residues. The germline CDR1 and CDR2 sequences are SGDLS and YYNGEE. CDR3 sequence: CASSVYSDTQYF. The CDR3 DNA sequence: TGTGCCAGCAGCGTATATTCAGATACGCAGTATTTT.